This T cell receptor beta chain was identified in a study of shared clonotypes between healthy human individuals. TCRdb's copy holds only in-frame clones and misses some; the assay was immunoSEQ multiplex PCR. The sample records fewer than 600,000 clones, 70% to 80% being singletons. The CDR3 loop spans 12 amino acids. The V end lost 4 bases, the J end lost 5 bases, and 11 bases lay between the germline ends. CDR1 and CDR2 from the germline V gene are GTSNPN and SVGIG (reference sequence). Sequences were obtained from PBMCs. V and J are TRBV30 and TRBJ2-5, with D uncertain. The sequence was collected from a woman between 40 and 55 years old in good health. Some clones in this sample may be carry-over from other donors' samples. Written as DNA, the CDR3 is TGTGCCTGGACTTCGGGTGCGGAGACCCAGTACTTC. Its protein is CAWTSGAETQYF.